Below, 12 T cell receptor beta chains from the same sample are listed, as sequenced in a study of tumor-infiltrating lymphocytes in primary liver carcinoma. The authors took blood RNA from unsorted whole blood and also extracted germline DNA. Using a constant-region primer together with ProtoScript II reverse transcriptase, TCR beta cDNA was made from around 500 ng of total RNA. Researchers made the TCR beta libraries by running three nested multiplex PCR rounds with slightly modified ARM-PCR. Forward primers for TRBV1-TRBV30 and a C-beta reverse primer served the first two PCR rounds, at 10 cycles each. Each CDR3 protein is one row after TCRdb ran MiXCR on the multiplex PCR reads. The profile shows 330,000 or so distinct CDR3 sequences, approximately 64% of them singletons. The sequencing input was peripheral blood. The receptors derive from a man aged 35-49 years with primary liver carcinoma and hepatitis B virus infection.

This clonotype was seen at least ten times. The chain links TRBV14 to TRBJ2-7; possible D gene TRBD2, 5 bases. This CDR3 has 13 amino acids. CDR1 is SGHDN, CDR2 FVKESK, per germline. V was clipped by 0 bases and J by 11 bases, with 14 bases between them. In nucleotides, the CDR3 is TGTGCCAGCAGCCAAGATCGTGGACTGAAAAAGTACTTC. As protein: CASSQDRGLKKYF.

Concerning this clonotype itself: A much larger clone lies a single base off, so this may be a read error. The chain links TRBV29-1 to TRBJ1-2; TRBD1 might be the D (6 bases). Trimming pared 3 bases from V and 12 bases from J, leaving 23 bases between. The CDR3 loop spans 14 amino acids. Germline V gene data show CDR1 as SQVTM and CDR2 as ANQGSEA. The DNA for the CDR3 is TGCAGCGTTGATAGGCCGGTAGCTGGGGGGCTACACACCTTC. Protein product: CSVDRPVAGGLHTF.

The chain has TRBV12-3 or TRBV12-4 and TRBJ2-7, with a possible D match to TRBD2 (5 bases). Trimming pared 1 base from V and 4 bases from J, leaving 11 bases between. There are 14 residues in the CDR3. CDR3 nucleotides: TGTGCCAGCAGTTTAGTGTTAGCGACATACGAGCAGTACTTC. It yields the protein CASSLVLATYEQYF.

As to this clonotype: The conserved closing phenylalanine or tryptophan is absent in this CDR3, likely reflecting a read error. The chain links TRBV11-2 to TRBJ2-2; D may correspond to TRBD1 or TRBD2 (5 bases each). V was pared by 5 bases and J by 2 bases, with 6 bases between. CDR1 is SGHAT, CDR2 FQNNGV, per germline. This CDR3 is 13 amino acids long. CDR3 in amino acids: CASSRDNTGELFY. The CDR3, as DNA: TGTGCCAGCAGCCGGGACAACACCGGGGAGCTGTTTTAT.

On this clonotype: An end of the junction differs from the germline gene, which may be a read error. V is TRBV6-1 and J is TRBJ2-6; D is unresolved. This CDR3 contains 15 residues. The V gene's germline CDR1 is MNHNS and CDR2 SASEGT. CDR3 nucleotides: TGTGCCAGCAATGAAAGGACGTGGGGGGCCAACGTCCTGACTTTC. The encoded protein is CASNERTWGANVLTF.

V is TRBV6-2 or TRBV6-3 and J is TRBJ1-2; D remains unclear. CDR1 is MNHEY and CDR2 is SVGEGT in the germline V gene. Trimming stripped 2 bases from V and 3 bases from J, with 7 bases between. The CDR3 runs 13 residues. DNA for the CDR3: TGTGCCAGCAGTTACCTGGAATACTATGGCTACACCTTC. This encodes CASSYLEYYGYTF.

As to this clonotype: A much more abundant neighbour one base away suggests this may be a read error. The CDR3 region has the DNA TGTGCCAGCATCTCCGGGACGGTGAACACTGAAGCTCTCTTT. This codes for CASISGTVNTEALF. The chain joins TRBV6-5 to TRBJ1-1, with D perhaps TRBD1 (5 bases). CDR3 length: 14 amino acids. CDR1 MNHEY and CDR2 SVGAGI come from the germline V gene.

V and J are TRBV11-2 and TRBJ2-2; 9 bases agree with TRBD1. The CDR3 runs to 15 residues. The ends lost 7 bases at V and 9 bases at J; junction bases unmatched: 12. Germline CDR1 SGHAT, CDR2 FQNNGV. The CDR3 sequence: CASTTRQGGPRELFF. The CDR3 region has the DNA TGTGCCAGCACTACCCGACAGGGGGGACCCAGGGAGCTGTTTTTT.

The rearrangement joins TRBV6-1 to TRBJ1-2; unclear D gene. This CDR3 region has 13 residues. Trimming cost V 9 bases and J 10 bases, with 21 bases left between them. Looked up from germline, CDR1 is MNHNS and CDR2 is SASEGT. CDR3 nucleotide sequence: TGTGCCAGTGGCCCCCCCGAAGGTCCCTTCTACACCTTC. This gives the protein CASGPPEGPFYTF.

The chain employs TRBV11-2 and TRBJ1-2; D remains ambiguous. The CDR3 spans 16 residues. The germline CDR1 and CDR2 sequences are SGHAT and FQNNGV. V was trimmed by 0 bases and J by 8 bases, leaving 19 bases between them. The CDR3 bases are TGTGCCAGCAGCTTAGAGGGAGAACGGGAGATCCTGGGCTACACCTTC. Residues: CASSLEGEREILGYTF.

This clonotype appeared a few times. The V gene is TRBV28, the J gene TRBJ1-1; no definite D call. V lost 0 bases to trimming and J lost 6 bases, with 2 bases between them. The CDR3 is 11 amino acids. Germline CDR1 reads MDHEN; CDR2 reads SYDVKM. CDR3 sequence: CASSLWPEAFF. CDR3 DNA sequence: TGTGCCAGCAGTTTATGGCCTGAAGCTTTCTTT.

A note on this clonotype: The conserved phenylalanine or tryptophan is not found at the CDR3 terminus, so this likely reflects a read error. The rearrangement uses TRBV6-2 or TRBV6-3 and TRBJ2-1, with TRBD2 identical over 11 bases. Germline CDR1 MNHEY, CDR2 SVGEGT. V lost 8 bases, J lost 6 bases, and 6 bases stayed unmatched. The CDR3 has 14 amino acids. The CDR3 bases are TGTGCCAGCGCCGATAGCGGGAGGGGCAATGAGCAGTTCTCC. This sequence encodes CASADSGRGNEQFS.